The sequence of this T cell receptor (beta chain) was determined in a study of shared clonotypes between healthy human individuals. Only CD45RO-negative cells positively selected for CCR7 counted as naive CD8 cells, so terminally differentiated effector memory CD45RA+ cells were excluded. Sequencing used immunoSEQ multiplex PCR; TCRdb keeps in-frame clones, though not all of them. Altogether about 2.2 million clones are present, about 93% being singletons, with the ten largest covering about 1.6%. This CDR3 is built from 17 residues. Germline CDR1 LGHNA, CDR2 YNFKEQ. Trimming left V 3 bases short and J 4 bases short, with 19 bases between.

The chain has TRBV4-2 and TRBJ2-1; TRBD1 is a possible D gene (5 bases). The sample was naive CD8+ T cells from PBMCs. The TCR comes from a man younger than 35 in good health. Some clones in this sample may be carry-over from other donors' samples. CDR3 amino acids: CASSHESRVGLYNEQFF. The CDR3 DNA follows: TGTGCCAGCAGCCACGAATCCAGGGTAGGCCTTTACAATGAGCAGTTCTTC.